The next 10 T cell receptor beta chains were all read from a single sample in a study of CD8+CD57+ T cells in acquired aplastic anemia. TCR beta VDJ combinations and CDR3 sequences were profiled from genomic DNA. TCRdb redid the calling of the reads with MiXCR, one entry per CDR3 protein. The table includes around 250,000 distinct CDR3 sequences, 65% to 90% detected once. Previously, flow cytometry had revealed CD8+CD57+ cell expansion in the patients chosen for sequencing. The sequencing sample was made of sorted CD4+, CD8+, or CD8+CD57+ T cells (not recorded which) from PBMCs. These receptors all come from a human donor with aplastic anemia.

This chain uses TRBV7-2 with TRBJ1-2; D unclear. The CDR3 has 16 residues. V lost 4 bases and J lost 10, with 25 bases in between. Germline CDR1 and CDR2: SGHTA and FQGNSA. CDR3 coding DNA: TGTGCCAGCAGCTCACCAGGCGGCGCCTTCTATGGCTACTACACCTTC. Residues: CASSSPGGAFYGYYTF.

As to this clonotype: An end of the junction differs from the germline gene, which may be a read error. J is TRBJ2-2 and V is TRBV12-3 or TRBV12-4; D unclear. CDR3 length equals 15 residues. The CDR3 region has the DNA TGTGCCAGCAGCTTAGGGCCTCGTGGGACCGGGGAGCTGTTTTTT. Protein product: CASSLGPRGTGELFF.

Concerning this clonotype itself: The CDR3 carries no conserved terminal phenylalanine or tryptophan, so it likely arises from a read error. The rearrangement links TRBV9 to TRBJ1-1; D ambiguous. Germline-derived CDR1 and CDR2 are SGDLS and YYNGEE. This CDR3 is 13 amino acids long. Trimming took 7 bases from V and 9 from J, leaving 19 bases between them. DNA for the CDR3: TGTGCCAGCGGAGGAGCTGGGAACATTCAAGCTTTCGTT. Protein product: CASGGAGNIQAFV.

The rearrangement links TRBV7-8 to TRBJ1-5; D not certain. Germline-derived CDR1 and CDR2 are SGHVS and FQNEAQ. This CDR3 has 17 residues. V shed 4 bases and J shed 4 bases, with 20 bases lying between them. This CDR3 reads CASSSTGSSLSNQPQHF. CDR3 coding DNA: TGTGCCAGCAGCTCAACGGGCAGCTCACTCAGTAATCAGCCCCAGCATTTT.

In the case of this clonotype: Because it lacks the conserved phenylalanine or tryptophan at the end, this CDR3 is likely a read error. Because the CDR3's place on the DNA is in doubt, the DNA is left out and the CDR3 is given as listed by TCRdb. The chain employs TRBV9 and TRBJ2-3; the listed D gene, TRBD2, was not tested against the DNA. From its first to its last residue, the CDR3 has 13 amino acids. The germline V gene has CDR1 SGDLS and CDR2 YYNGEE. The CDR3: CASSAGGAGGQNV.

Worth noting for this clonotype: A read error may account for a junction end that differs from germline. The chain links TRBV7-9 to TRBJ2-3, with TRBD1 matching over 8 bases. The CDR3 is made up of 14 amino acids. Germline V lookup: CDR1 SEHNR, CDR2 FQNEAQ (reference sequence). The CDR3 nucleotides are TGTGCCAGCAGCCCCGCGACAGGGGCCGACACAGATACGTTT. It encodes CASSPATGADTDTF. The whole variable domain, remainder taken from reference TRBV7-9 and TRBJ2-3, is DTGVSQNPRHKITKRGQNVTFRCDPISEHNRLYWYRQTLGQGPEFLTYFQNEAQLEKSRLLSDRFSAERPKGSFSTLEIQRTEQGDSAMYLCASSPATGADTDTFGPGTRLTVL.

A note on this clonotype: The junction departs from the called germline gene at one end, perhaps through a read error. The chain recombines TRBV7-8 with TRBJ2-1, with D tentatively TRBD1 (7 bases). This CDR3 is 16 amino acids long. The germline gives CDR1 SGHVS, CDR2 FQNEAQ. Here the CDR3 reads CASSQGGGPDTHDQFF. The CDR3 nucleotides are TGTGCCAGCAGCCAGGGGGGAGGTCCCGATACGCATGATCAGTTCTTC.

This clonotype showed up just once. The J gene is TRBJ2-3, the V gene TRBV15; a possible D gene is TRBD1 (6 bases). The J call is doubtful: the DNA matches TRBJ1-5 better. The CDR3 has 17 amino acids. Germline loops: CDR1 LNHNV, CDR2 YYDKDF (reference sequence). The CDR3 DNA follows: TGTGCCACCAGCAGAACCTTCGGACAGCTAATCCAAGATACGCAGCATTTT. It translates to CATSRTFGQLIQDTQHF.

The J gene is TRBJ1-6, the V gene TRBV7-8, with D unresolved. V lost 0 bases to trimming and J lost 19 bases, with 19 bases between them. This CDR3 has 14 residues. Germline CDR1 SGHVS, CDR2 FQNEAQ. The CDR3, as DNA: TGTGCCAGCAGCTTAGCGAGAGGTACTGCACCGCTGCACTTT. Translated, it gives CASSLARGTAPLHF.

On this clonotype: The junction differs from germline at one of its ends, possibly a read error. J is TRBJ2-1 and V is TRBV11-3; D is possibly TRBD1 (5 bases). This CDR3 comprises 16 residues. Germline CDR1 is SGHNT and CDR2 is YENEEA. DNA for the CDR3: TGTGCCACCAGCGTAGATGCGACAGATAGACCAATTGAGCAGTTCTTC. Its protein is CATSVDATDRPIEQFF.